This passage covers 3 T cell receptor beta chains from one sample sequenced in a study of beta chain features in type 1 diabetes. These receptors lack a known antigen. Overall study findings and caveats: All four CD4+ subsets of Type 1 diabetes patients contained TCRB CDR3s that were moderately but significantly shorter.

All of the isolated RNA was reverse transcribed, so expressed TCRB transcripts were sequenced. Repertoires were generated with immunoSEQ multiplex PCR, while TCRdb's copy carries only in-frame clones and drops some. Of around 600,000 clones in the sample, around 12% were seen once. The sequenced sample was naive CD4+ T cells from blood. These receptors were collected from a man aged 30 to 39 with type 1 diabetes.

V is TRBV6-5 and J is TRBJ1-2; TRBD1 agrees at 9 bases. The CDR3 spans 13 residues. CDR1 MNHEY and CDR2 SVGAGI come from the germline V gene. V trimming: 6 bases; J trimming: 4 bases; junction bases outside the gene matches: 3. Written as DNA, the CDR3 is TGTGCCAGCAGATCGGGACAGGGCTATGGCTACACCTTC. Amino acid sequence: CASRSGQGYGYTF.

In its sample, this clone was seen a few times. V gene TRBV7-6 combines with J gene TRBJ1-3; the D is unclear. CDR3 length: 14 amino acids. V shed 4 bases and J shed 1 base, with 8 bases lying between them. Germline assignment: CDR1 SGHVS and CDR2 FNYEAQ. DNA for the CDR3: TGTGCCAGCAGCTCCAGTACTTCTGGAAACACCATATATTTT. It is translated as CASSSSTSGNTIYF.

CDR3: CSVGLTGDYGYTF. The CDR3 DNA reads as TGCAGCGTTGGATTAACAGGGGACTATGGCTACACCTTC. The chain is built from TRBV29-1 and TRBJ1-2, with TRBD1 identical over 7 bases. The CDR3 totals 13 residues. Trimming cost V 4 bases and J 3 bases; bases outside gene matches: 5. Germline-derived CDR1 and CDR2 are SQVTM and ANQGSEA.